These 32 T cell receptor beta chains originate from one sample sequenced in a study of blood T cells in healthy people across ages. It was with a sample-barcoded 5' primer and a J-beta primer mix that a second PCR of about 6 to 12 cycles was run. TCRdb reprocessed the 5' RACE reads with MiXCR, giving one entry per CDR3 protein. The table records some 890,000 distinct CDR3 sequences, roughly 29% of them present only once. The data were also submitted as part of a second study, on T cells of mothers and their children.

The sequencing sample was made of blood. The source is a woman in her thirties or forties in good health.

This clonotype occurred once. A much larger clone lies one base from this, so it may be a read error. The chain combines TRBV20-1 with TRBJ2-5; TRBD1 aligns across 10 bases. The germline V gene has CDR1 DFQATT and CDR2 SNEGSKA (reference sequence). The CDR3 has 14 amino acids. CDR3 in amino acids: CSAPRGQGGETQCF. The DNA of the CDR3 is TGCAGTGCTCCCCGAGGACAGGGGGGAGAGACCCAGTGCTTC.

The V and J genes are TRBV12-3 or TRBV12-4 and TRBJ2-4, with 9 bases that match TRBD2. The CDR3 consists of 14 residues. V shed 3 bases, J shed 13 bases, and the junction held 10 bases outside the gene matches. The CDR3 DNA reads TGTGCCAGCAGTTTGGGACTAGCCGATAATGAGCAGTACTTC. Its translation: CASSLGLADNEQYF.

The genes are TRBV19 and TRBJ1-1; D remains ambiguous. Trimming removed 5 bases at V and 4 bases at J, with 11 bases between. Germline values: CDR1 LNHDA, CDR2 SQIVND (reference sequence). CDR3 length: 13 amino acids. The DNA of the CDR3 is TGTGCCAGTAGTGAAGGGAGGACCACTGAAGCTTTCTTT. It yields the protein CASSEGRTTEAFF.

This clonotype was seen more than once but under ten times. V usage is TRBV12-3 or TRBV12-4 and J usage is TRBJ2-5; TRBD1 matches 9 bases. This CDR3 has 16 residues. Trimming at V came to 6 bases and at J to 5 bases, leaving 13 bases not matched to a gene. CDR3 sequence: CASSLTSTGGIETQYF. The CDR3 nucleotides are TGTGCCAGCAGCCTCACGTCGACAGGGGGGATCGAGACCCAGTACTTC.

This chain links TRBV9 with TRBJ2-1, with 8 bases that match TRBD1. Trimming cost V 7 bases and J 8 bases; bases outside gene matches: 11. The CDR3 loop spans 14 amino acids. Germline CDR1 and CDR2: SGDLS and YYNGEE. CDR3 protein: CASGTGTGGDEQFF. For the CDR3, the DNA is TGTGCCAGCGGTACCGGGACAGGAGGCGATGAGCAGTTCTTC.

This clonotype came up many times. This chain joins TRBV4-1 and TRBJ2-7; 8 bases are a match to TRBD1. The junction had 6 bases not matched to a gene; V was cut back by 1 base and J by 1 base. The CDR3 sequence is 16 residues long. Germline CDR1 is MGHRA and CDR2 is YSYEKL. Here the CDR3 reads CASSQGRTGLSYEQYF. The CDR3 nucleotides are TGCGCCAGCAGCCAAGGGCGGACAGGGCTTTCCTACGAGCAGTACTTC.

In its sample, this clonotype was seen a few times. The V call is TRBV4-1, the J call TRBJ2-7, with D perhaps TRBD1 or TRBD2 (6 bases each). CDR3 size: 16 residues. Germline CDR1 reads MGHRA; CDR2 reads YSYEKL. The V end was cut by 4 bases, the J end by 6 bases, with 22 bases between. CDR3 loop: CASSLAWRQEGGEQYF. CDR3 DNA: TGCGCCAGCAGCCTCGCCTGGAGACAGGAGGGTGGCGAGCAGTACTTC.

This clonotype was counted at least ten times. The chain combines TRBV7-9 with TRBJ2-1; the D is unclear. Germline V gene data show CDR1 as SEHNR and CDR2 as FQNEAQ (reference sequence). The V end lost 8 bases, the J end lost 5 bases, and 7 bases lay between the germline ends. The CDR3 loop spans 11 amino acids. The CDR3 is CASELDNEQFF. The CDR3 DNA follows: TGTGCCAGCGAACTTGACAATGAGCAGTTCTTC. Filled out from reference TRBV7-9 and TRBJ2-1, the complete variable domain reads DTGVSQNPRHKITKRGQNVTFRCDPISEHNRLYWYRQTLGQGPEFLTYFQNEAQLEKSRLLSDRFSAERPKGSFSTLEIQRTEQGDSAMYLCASELDNEQFFGPGTRLTVL.

This clonotype was found a few times. The genes are TRBV5-6 and TRBJ2-1; maybe TRBD1 (5 bases). Germline CDR1 is SGHDT and CDR2 is YYEEEE. V lost 7 bases, J lost 8 bases, and 10 bases lay in between. This CDR3 is built from 11 residues. The CDR3 protein is CASRLGHEQFF. The CDR3 DNA sequence: TGTGCCAGCCGTCTGGGGCATGAGCAGTTCTTC.

CDR3: CASSSGQGAFF. The DNA for the CDR3 is TGTGCCAGCAGCTCCGGACAGGGCGCTTTCTTT. V and J are TRBV7-6 and TRBJ1-1; TRBD1 agrees at 8 bases. The V gene end was trimmed by 4 bases and the J gene end by 11 bases; junction bases not matched to a gene: 3. The CDR3 consists of 11 residues. Germline CDR1 SGHVS, CDR2 FNYEAQ.

This clonotype was observed a few times. The chain recombines TRBV9 with TRBJ1-4; TRBD1 might be the D (5 bases). Trimming left V 2 bases short and J 7 bases short, with 15 bases between. Per germline, CDR1 SGDLS and CDR2 YYNGEE. The CDR3 is 15 residues long. CDR3 sequence reads: CASSVGTGVSEKLFF. The CDR3 bases are TGTGCCAGCAGCGTGGGGACGGGGGTTAGTGAAAAACTGTTTTTT.

This clonotype was recorded many times. This chain links TRBV27 with TRBJ2-1, with TRBD2 matching over 13 bases. Germline CDR1 and CDR2: MNHEY and SMNVEV (reference sequence). This CDR3 spans 14 amino acids. The trim removed 6 bases at V and 15 bases at J, leaving 11 bases unmatched. This CDR3 reads CASSHEGTSGDRFF. The DNA of the CDR3 is TGTGCCAGCAGCCACGAGGGGACTAGCGGGGACCGGTTCTTC.

The sample holds a few counts of this clonotype. This chain connects TRBV2 to TRBJ2-7; 12 nucleotides match TRBD1. Germline CDR1 reads SNHLY; CDR2 reads FYNNEI. The CDR3 is 14 amino acids. J was trimmed by 2 bases and V by 6 bases; bases with no gene match: 2. The CDR3 DNA reads TGTGCCAGCAGGGGACAGGGGGCGACCTACGAGCAGTACTTC. Encoded protein: CASRGQGATYEQYF.

This clonotype was observed at least ten times. The J gene is TRBJ2-1, the V gene TRBV3-1; no clear D. V lost 4 bases and J 10 bases, leaving 11 bases between the germline ends. Germline V lookup: CDR1 LGHDT, CDR2 YNNKEL (reference sequence). This CDR3 comprises 12 residues. The CDR3 nucleotides read TGTGCCAGCAGCCCCTTCGAGAGGGAGCAGTTCTTC. Encoded protein: CASSPFEREQFF.

A few counts support this clonotype. This chain joins TRBV12-3 or TRBV12-4 and TRBJ1-2; D might be TRBD1 (6 bases). CDR3 length: 15 residues. V shed 2 bases and J shed 3 bases, with 13 bases lying between them. For the CDR3, the DNA is TGTGCCAGCAGTTTAAATTCCAGGGGTGACTATGGCTACACCTTC. The encoded protein is CASSLNSRGDYGYTF.

To note about this clonotype: A much larger clone differs by one base, so this may be a read error. The V gene is TRBV7-2, the J gene TRBJ2-7, with 8 nucleotides matching TRBD1. Germline V CDR1 and CDR2: SGHTA, FQGNSA. The junction had 9 bases not matched to a gene; V was cut back by 8 bases and J by 0 bases. The CDR3 contains 15 residues. The CDR3 loop is CASGSQGTGSYEQYF. CDR3 nucleotide sequence: TGTGCCAGCGGCTCCCAGGGGACAGGCTCCTACGAGCAGTACTTC.

V gene TRBV7-2 combines with J gene TRBJ2-7; 9 bases are shared with TRBD1. This CDR3 has 15 amino acids. Germline lookup yields CDR1 SGHTA and CDR2 FQGNSA. Trimming cost V 5 bases and J 5 bases; bases outside gene matches: 10. DNA of the CDR3: TGTGCCAGCAGCAAACCTTGGACAGGGGTCCACGAGCAGTACTTC. This gives the protein CASSKPWTGVHEQYF.

This chain uses TRBV9 with TRBJ2-2; TRBD2 might be the D (6 bases). In germline, CDR1 is SGDLS, CDR2 YYNGEE. Trimming pared 0 bases from V and 7 bases from J, leaving 10 bases between. The CDR3 is 14 amino acids. The CDR3 region is CASSVGGEDGELFF. DNA of the CDR3: TGTGCCAGCAGCGTAGGGGGGGAGGACGGGGAGCTGTTTTTT.

The chain uses TRBV12-3 or TRBV12-4 and TRBJ2-1; D is possibly TRBD1 (6 bases). The CDR3 contains 15 residues. V was trimmed by 5 bases and J by 3 bases, leaving 14 bases between them. The CDR3 sequence is CASSAGTRGYNEQFF. CDR3 in DNA: TGTGCCAGCAGTGCCGGGACAAGGGGCTACAATGAGCAGTTCTTC.

This clonotype was observed at least ten times. J is TRBJ2-1 and V is TRBV12-5; 10 bases are a match to TRBD2. V lost 5 bases to trimming and J lost 4 bases; unmatched junction nucleotides: 5. The CDR3 has 15 residues. Germline loops: CDR1 LGHNT, CDR2 FRNRAP. In DNA, the CDR3 is TGTGCTAGTGGTCCAACTAGCGGGGCGTACAATGAGCAGTTCTTC. As protein: CASGPTSGAYNEQFF.

In this sample, this clonotype turned up a few times. This rearrangement joins TRBV20-1 to TRBJ1-1; a weak D match, TRBD1 (6 bases). This CDR3 is 13 amino acids long. The germline V and J ends were trimmed by 6 bases and 2 bases, with 13 bases remaining between them. Germline V lookup: CDR1 DFQATT, CDR2 SNEGSKA (reference sequence). In DNA form, the CDR3 reads TGCAGTGCCAGGGGACACCGAAACACTGAAGCTTTCTTT. Residues: CSARGHRNTEAFF.

The genes are TRBV5-1 and TRBJ2-7; no clear D gene. The better agreement between TRBJ2-5 and the DNA end casts doubt on the J call. Looked up from germline, CDR1 is SGHRS and CDR2 is YFSETQ. The CDR3 has 13 amino acids. The CDR3 sequence: CASSLDVERTQYF. CDR3 DNA: TGCGCCAGCAGCTTGGATGTAGAGCGGACCCAGTACTTC.

This clonotype was recorded at least ten times. The J gene is TRBJ2-1, the V gene TRBV2; 7 bases map to TRBD1. Germline-derived CDR1 and CDR2 are SNHLY and FYNNEI. V trimming: 7 bases; J trimming: 6 bases; junction bases outside the gene matches: 6. The CDR3 has 13 residues. The CDR3 region is CASTKTGFNEQFF. CDR3 nucleotides: TGTGCCAGCACTAAGACAGGGTTCAATGAGCAGTTCTTC.

Remarks on this clonotype: Since a much larger clone is just one base distant, this may be a read error. The CDR3 ends on some other residue instead of the conserved phenylalanine or tryptophan, so this is likely a read error. The genes are TRBV6-5 and TRBJ2-5, with D perhaps TRBD1 (6 bases). With the DNA end fitting TRBJ2-7 better, the J assignment may be wrong. Germline assignment: CDR1 MNHEY and CDR2 SVGAGI. The CDR3 runs to 19 residues. The CDR3 reads CASSYSRDTEWAHFYEQYC. The CDR3 nucleotides are TGTGCCAGCAGTTACTCCCGGGACACCGAGTGGGCCCACTTTTACGAGCAGTACTGC.

This clonotype was seen more than once but under ten times. The chain employs TRBV7-9 and TRBJ2-1; TRBD1 might be the D (6 bases). V lost 5 bases, J lost 7 bases, and 9 bases lay in between. Per germline, CDR1 SEHNR and CDR2 FQNEAQ (reference sequence). This CDR3 spans 12 amino acids. CDR3 nucleotides: TGTGCCAGCAGCCACCAGGGGAATGAGCAGTTCTTC. The encoded protein is CASSHQGNEQFF.

The CDR3 protein is CASSRGTGDMNTEAFF. The DNA of the CDR3 is TGTGCCAGCAGCCGCGGGACAGGCGACATGAACACTGAAGCTTTCTTT. V is TRBV7-3 and J is TRBJ1-1, with 8 bases that match TRBD1. After removal of 5 bases from V and 0 bases from J, the junction contained 8 bases not matched to a gene. The CDR3 consists of 16 residues. Germline V lookup: CDR1 SGHTA, CDR2 FQGTGA.

The V call is TRBV11-2, the J call TRBJ1-4, with D maybe TRBD1 (6 bases). From germline, CDR1 is SGHAT and CDR2 FQNNGV. This CDR3 has 15 amino acids. The V end was cut by 1 base, the J end by 8 bases, with 14 bases between. The chain's CDR3 is CASSLVGTTGEKLFF. As DNA, the CDR3 is TGTGCCAGCAGCTTAGTGGGGACAACGGGGGAAAAACTGTTTTTT.

With regard to this clonotype: The junction departs from the called germline gene at one end, perhaps through a read error. The chain carries TRBV20-1 and TRBJ2-7; 13 bases are a match to TRBD2. The length of the CDR3 is 15 residues. Germline V gene lookup returns CDR1 DFQATT and CDR2 SNEGSKA (reference sequence). The CDR3 DNA follows: TGCAGTACTAGCGGGGGGGCCAACGTAGGGAATGAGCAGTACTTC. The encoded protein is CSTSGGANVGNEQYF.

This clonotype was seen a handful of times. The V call is TRBV9, the J call TRBJ1-5; D is undetermined. Trimming cost V 4 bases and J 6 bases, with 14 bases left between them. Germline V gene data show CDR1 as SGDLS and CDR2 as YYNGEE. This CDR3 has 14 amino acids. CDR3 sequence (DNA): TGTGCCAGCAGCACCGGTAGCGCAGGTCAGCCCCAGCATTTT. Protein product: CASSTGSAGQPQHF.

The rearrangement uses TRBV19 and TRBJ1-1; TRBD1 is a possible D gene (6 bases). Trimming removed 3 bases from V and 3 bases from J, with 11 bases in between. CDR1 and CDR2 (germline): LNHDA, SQIVND (reference sequence). The CDR3 is 14 residues long. The CDR3 sequence is CASSMPGDHTEAFF. In DNA, the CDR3 is TGTGCCAGTAGTATGCCAGGGGACCACACTGAAGCTTTCTTT.

This clonotype was seen ten or more times. The genes are TRBV7-2 and TRBJ2-5; weak D call: TRBD1 (5 bases). Trimming shortened V by 3 bases and J by 0 bases, and 11 bases separated the two germline ends. The germline CDR1 and CDR2 sequences are SGHTA and FQGNSA. The CDR3 sequence is 15 residues long. This CDR3 is CASSFPGKYQETQYF. CDR3 coding DNA: TGTGCCAGCAGCTTTCCAGGGAAGTACCAAGAGACCCAGTACTTC.

This clonotype was counted at least ten times. The CDR3 region has the DNA TGTGCCAGCAGCTCCACCGGGGCCGTGAACTATGGCTACACCTTC. Amino acids: CASSSTGAVNYGYTF. The chain combines TRBV7-9 with TRBJ1-2, with a tentative D call TRBD1 (5 bases). This CDR3 spans 15 amino acids. CDR1 is SEHNR, CDR2 FQNEAQ, per germline (reference sequence). The germline V and J ends were trimmed by 4 bases and 2 bases, with 14 bases remaining between them.